This TCR beta chain was identified in a study of technical replicates of blood from several donors. Sequenced by immunoSEQ multiplex PCR; TCRdb stores in-frame clones only, minus some. The sample contains over 55,000 clones, roughly 89% of which appear only once. Specimen: PBMCs. This clonotype was sampled from a human donor in good health. Some clones in this sample may be carry-over from other donors' samples.

CDR3: CASSQTGTGVMNYGYTF. The CDR3 nucleotides read TGCGCCAGCAGCCAGACCGGGACAGGGGTAATGAACTATGGCTACACCTTC. The chain is built from TRBV4-3 and TRBJ1-2, with 10 bases lining up with TRBD1. V lost 3 bases, J lost 2 bases, and 9 bases stayed unmatched. Germline values: CDR1 LGHNA, CDR2 YSLEER. The CDR3 is made up of 17 amino acids.